This TCR beta chain was sequenced during a study of blood T cell repertoires in COVID-19. As for the study in general: Samples came from the United States, Italy and Spain, spanning acute and convalescent COVID-19.

CDR3 length: 16 residues. V lost 7 bases and J lost 2; bases outside the gene matches: 11. Germline lookup yields CDR1 SNHLY and CDR2 FYNNEI. A few counts support this clone. Clones were sequenced by immunoSEQ multiplex PCR, and TCRdb holds only the in-frame ones, with some missing. The data show 100,000 to 150,000 clones, 70% to 85% seen once. This receptor was identified in a woman aged 70-85 years with acute or convalescent COVID-19. This chain links TRBV2 with TRBJ1-2; TRBD1 agrees at 9 bases. The sequenced material came from peripheral blood. CDR3 region: CASTQTGGGGNYGYTF. The DNA for the CDR3 is TGTGCCAGCACCCAGACAGGGGGTGGGGGAAACTATGGCTACACCTTC.